These 27 T cell receptor beta chains came from one sample sequenced in a study of radiotherapy plus CTLA-4 blockade in lung cancer. Sequencing used immunoSEQ multiplex PCR; TCRdb keeps in-frame clones, though not all of them. The repertoire holds 75,000 to 95,000 clones, with 82% as singletons. Sequencing was performed on peripheral blood, taken from a patient treated with radiotherapy plus ipilimumab. These TCRs come from a human donor with non-small cell lung cancer that progressed on radiotherapy plus ipilimumab.

About this clone itself: An end of the junction does not agree with germline; a read error may underlie this. The chain carries TRBV7-8 and TRBJ2-4; TRBD2 matches at 7 bases. The CDR3 has 14 residues. CDR1 and CDR2 from the germline V gene are SGHVS and FQNEAQ. The CDR3 here is CASSSHRGENIQCF. Written as DNA, the CDR3 is TGTGCCAGCAGCTCGCATCGGGGGGAAAACATTCAGTGCTTC.

This chain connects TRBV27 to TRBJ1-5, with D maybe TRBD1 (5 bases). Germline V gives CDR1 MNHEY, CDR2 SMNVEV (reference sequence). The CDR3 has 17 amino acids. The V gene lost 5 bases and the J gene lost 5 bases, with 22 bases spanning the gap. In nucleotides, the CDR3 is TGTGCCAGCAGTCAACTGACAGTCGCACACCCGGATCAGCCCCAGCATTTT. Translated: CASSQLTVAHPDQPQHF.

This chain links TRBV19 with TRBJ2-7, with 9 bases lining up with TRBD2. The CDR3 loop spans 15 amino acids. J was trimmed by 2 bases and V by 5 bases; bases with no gene match: 7. Germline values: CDR1 LNHDA, CDR2 SQIVND (reference sequence). CDR3 sequence (DNA): TGTGCCAGTAGTCTCATAGCGGGAGACGCCTACGAGCAGTACTTC. The encoded protein is CASSLIAGDAYEQYF.

The V and J genes are TRBV6-1 and TRBJ2-7, with a weak D call TRBD1 (5 bases). Trimming removed 4 bases at V and 6 bases at J, with 31 bases between. Per germline, CDR1 MNHNS and CDR2 SASEGT. The CDR3 loop spans 19 amino acids. The CDR3: CASSVPAARAGSMQGEQYV. For the CDR3, the DNA is TGTGCCAGCAGTGTGCCTGCCGCCCGGGCAGGGTCAATGCAGGGCGAGCAGTACGTC.

The chain is built from TRBV19 and TRBJ1-5; D remains ambiguous. CDR1 is LNHDA and CDR2 is SQIVND in the germline V gene (reference sequence). CDR3 length equals 15 residues. Trimming left V 3 bases short and J 2 bases short, with 11 bases between. The CDR3 sequence: CASSIENTGNQPQHF. CDR3 bases: TGTGCCAGTAGTATTGAGAATACGGGCAATCAGCCCCAGCATTTT.

This clone was recorded a few times. This chain links TRBV6-1 with TRBJ1-4; a weak D match, TRBD1 (6 bases). The CDR3 is 14 amino acids. With 7 bases removed from V and 5 bases from J, the gap between germline ends came to 14 bases. CDR1 and CDR2 from the germline V gene are MNHNS and SASEGT. CDR3 sequence reads: CASTPQGWNEKLFF. The CDR3, as DNA: TGTGCCAGCACCCCGCAGGGGTGGAATGAAAAACTGTTTTTT.

This chain joins TRBV10-2 and TRBJ2-2; D is unresolved. CDR1 WSHSY and CDR2 SAAADI come from the germline V gene. The V end lost 0 bases, the J end lost 4 bases, and 6 bases lay between the germline ends. CDR3 length equals 14 residues. The CDR3, as DNA: TGCGCCAGCAGTGAGTCGATGGGCACCGGGGAGCTGTTTTTT. Its protein is CASSESMGTGELFF.

The chain links TRBV7-3 to TRBJ2-1, with D possibly TRBD2 on 5 matching bases. Per the germline V gene, CDR1 is SGHTA and CDR2 is FQGTGA. The CDR3 spans 15 residues. V dropped 6 bases and J dropped 4 bases, with 16 bases sitting between them. The CDR3 spells CASSRSEGPYNEQFF. Here the CDR3 DNA reads TGTGCCAGCAGTCGAAGCGAGGGCCCGTACAATGAGCAGTTCTTC. The full variable domain, in which reference TRBV7-3 and TRBJ2-1 provide the parts outside the CDR3, is GAGVSQTPSNKVTEKGKYVELRCDPISGHTALYWYRQSLGQGPEFLIYFQGTGAADDSGLPNDRFFAVRPEGSVSTLKIQRTERGDSAVYLCASSRSEGPYNEQFFGPGTRLTVL.

Comment on this clone: Other DNA sequences in the same sample also yield this CDR3. The chain uses TRBV28 and TRBJ1-3; possibly TRBD1 for D (5 bases). The CDR3 length is 15 residues. Trimming removed 3 bases at V and 1 base at J, with 10 bases between. The V gene's germline CDR1 is MDHEN and CDR2 SYDVKM. The CDR3 spells CASSFQGGSGNTIYF. The CDR3 region has the DNA TGTGCCAGCAGTTTTCAGGGAGGGTCTGGAAACACCATATATTTT.

The V gene is TRBV6-1, the J gene TRBJ1-1; D is unresolved. This CDR3 is built from 18 residues. Germline V gives CDR1 MNHNS, CDR2 SASEGT. The V and J ends lost 1 base and 0 bases respectively, with 18 bases between them. CDR3 region: CASSEGVAVAFMNTEAFF. CDR3 nucleotide sequence: TGTGCCAGCAGTGAAGGGGTGGCCGTAGCATTCATGAACACTGAAGCTTTCTTT.

This clone was counted once. This chain joins TRBV2 and TRBJ1-2, with D possibly matching TRBD1 (5 bases). The CDR3 has 15 residues. Trimming removed 6 bases at V and 0 bases at J, with 14 bases between. Per the germline V gene, CDR1 is SNHLY and CDR2 is FYNNEI. CDR3 residues: CASRAGIGTNYGYTF. DNA of the CDR3: TGTGCCAGCAGGGCAGGGATAGGTACTAACTATGGCTACACCTTC.

V is TRBV6-1 and J is TRBJ1-2, with 7 bases aligning to TRBD1. With 2 bases clipped from V and 4 bases from J, the junction kept 7 bases outside the gene matches. Germline CDR1 reads MNHNS; CDR2 reads SASEGT. CDR3 size: 15 residues. CDR3 nucleotides: TGTGCCAGCAGTGAAAGAGGGGGCTGGAGCTATGGCTACACCTTC. Amino acid sequence: CASSERGGWSYGYTF.

The CDR3 sequence is CASSGRGRYSNQPQHF. Written as DNA, the CDR3 is TGTGCCAGCAGCGGCCGGGGGAGATATAGCAATCAGCCCCAGCATTTT. The V and J genes are TRBV7-8 and TRBJ1-5, with D possibly matching TRBD1 (5 bases). Germline CDR1 and CDR2: SGHVS and FQNEAQ. This CDR3 region has 16 residues. The V and J ends lost 5 bases and 0 bases respectively, with 14 bases between them.

In this sample, this clone turned up a few times. The rearrangement uses TRBV5-4 and TRBJ2-1; no clear D gene. V lost 4 bases and J 10 bases, leaving 12 bases between the germline ends. The CDR3 contains 12 residues. Germline CDR1 SGHNT, CDR2 YYREEE (reference sequence). CDR3 sequence reads: CASSVGLQEQFF. The CDR3, as DNA: TGTGCCAGCAGCGTAGGGCTACAGGAGCAGTTCTTC.

V and J are TRBV6-1 and TRBJ1-5; D remains ambiguous. V was trimmed by 6 bases and J by 4 bases, leaving 13 bases between them. This CDR3 spans 14 amino acids. Germline CDR1 MNHNS, CDR2 SASEGT. The CDR3 reads CASSESSRNQPQHF. The CDR3 DNA follows: TGTGCCAGCAGCGAGTCTAGTCGGAATCAGCCCCAGCATTTT.

The rearrangement uses TRBV28 and TRBJ1-5, with no clear D. Trimming took 6 bases from V and 0 from J, leaving 12 bases between them. CDR1 and CDR2 (germline): MDHEN, SYDVKM. This CDR3 is 15 amino acids long. The CDR3 region is CASRDDGYSNQPQHF. CDR3 DNA sequence: TGTGCCAGCAGAGACGACGGATATAGCAATCAGCCCCAGCATTTT.

This chain links TRBV4-2 with TRBJ2-5; maybe TRBD2 (6 bases). The V gene's germline CDR1 is LGHNA and CDR2 YNFKEQ. The CDR3 totals 17 residues. V dropped 0 bases and J dropped 2 bases, with 16 bases sitting between them. CDR3 sequence (DNA): TGTGCCAGCAGCCAAGAGCATAGCGGCCCCCTACAAGAGACCCAGTACTTC. Translation: CASSQEHSGPLQETQYF.

The gene calls are TRBV13 and TRBJ2-3; 9 nucleotides agree with TRBD2. With V trimmed by 5 bases and J by 2 bases, 5 bases remained unmatched. This CDR3 is built from 15 residues. Looked up from germline, CDR1 is PRHDT and CDR2 is FYEKMQ (reference sequence). CDR3 nucleotide sequence: TGTGCCAGCAGCACCTCTAGCGGGAACACAGATACGCAGTATTTT. It codes for CASSTSSGNTDTQYF.

This clone has only a few counts. The chain uses TRBV5-1 and TRBJ2-1; TRBD2 matches 7 bases. The CDR3 totals 15 residues. Trimming took 2 bases from V and 1 from J; bases not matched to a gene: 3. The germline V gene has CDR1 SGHRS and CDR2 YFSETQ. Here the CDR3 DNA reads TGCGCCAGCAGCTTTGGGGAGGGGTCCTACAATGAGCAGTTCTTC. Protein: CASSFGEGSYNEQFF.

The V gene is TRBV7-5, the J gene TRBJ2-2; the DNA was not compared with TRBD1, the D call given in the table. TRBV7-5 is listed as a pseudogene. CDR3 length: 15 residues. CDR3 region: CARSKPTGLAGELFF. The CDR3 coding sequence is TGTGCCAGAAGCAAACCGACAGGGTTGGCCGGGGAGCTGTTTTTT.

The chain couples TRBV11-3 to TRBJ1-4; no clear D. Trimming removed 5 bases at V and 0 bases at J, with 13 bases between. The CDR3 has 16 residues. From germline, CDR1 is SGHNT and CDR2 YENEEA. CDR3 sequence: CASSPPEASTNEKLFF. The CDR3 nucleotides are TGTGCCAGCAGCCCCCCTGAGGCTTCAACTAATGAAAAACTGTTTTTT.

The table lists this clone with a count of one. The chain uses TRBV30 and TRBJ2-7, with no clear D. The CDR3 totals 11 residues. V was pared by 0 bases and J by 10 bases, with 10 bases between. CDR1 and CDR2 (germline): GTSNPN, SVGIG (reference sequence). This CDR3 reads CAWSVLTEQYF. Written as DNA, the CDR3 is TGTGCCTGGAGTGTACTCACAGAACAGTACTTC.

The V and J genes are TRBV30 and TRBJ1-2; a possible D gene is TRBD1 (6 bases). V dropped 5 bases and J dropped 6 bases, with 19 bases sitting between them. Germline V gene sequence: CDR1 GTSNPN, CDR2 SVGIG (reference sequence). The length of the CDR3 is 14 residues. CDR3 nucleotides: TGTGCCTGGCAAAGAAATTGGGGGCTCGATGGCTACACCTTC. Residues: CAWQRNWGLDGYTF.

CDR3 DNA sequence: TGTGCCAGCAGCCCTGGATGGCGGGGGGACTCCTACGAGCAGTACTTC. Residues: CASSPGWRGDSYEQYF. V usage is TRBV11-1 and J usage is TRBJ2-7, with 8 bases identical to TRBD2. The CDR3 has 16 amino acids. Germline V gene data show CDR1 as SGHAT and CDR2 as FQDESV (reference sequence). The V gene end was trimmed by 5 bases and the J gene end by 0 bases; junction bases not matched to a gene: 9.

The rearrangement joins TRBV29-1 to TRBJ2-1; no clear D gene. Trimming stripped 3 bases from V and 4 bases from J, with 7 bases between. Germline values: CDR1 SQVTM, CDR2 ANQGSEA. This CDR3 has 12 amino acids. The CDR3 sequence: CSVEARYNEQFF. CDR3 in DNA: TGCAGCGTTGAGGCCAGGTACAATGAGCAGTTCTTC.

This clone is a singleton in its sample. The chain links TRBV18 to TRBJ2-3; TRBD2 agrees at 7 bases. This CDR3 is built from 16 residues. Germline V gives CDR1 KGHSH, CDR2 LQKENI. Trimming took 3 bases from V and 6 from J; bases not matched to a gene: 12. CDR3 DNA sequence: TGTGCCAGCTCACCCCCCGGGACTACGATTTATGATACGCAGTATTTT. Translating gives CASSPPGTTIYDTQYF.

The chain joins TRBV7-9 to TRBJ2-1; D is uncertain. Germline V gene lookup returns CDR1 SEHNR and CDR2 FQNEAQ (reference sequence). The CDR3 is 16 amino acids. V dropped 0 bases and J dropped 0 bases, with 9 bases sitting between them. Written as DNA, the CDR3 is TGTGCCAGCAGCTTAGCGCCCTCCTCCTCCTACAATGAGCAGTTCTTC. Its translation is CASSLAPSSSYNEQFF.